Listed here are 25 T cell receptor beta chains from one sample, sequenced in a study of blood T cells in healthy people across ages. Combining a sample-barcoded 5' primer with a J-beta primer mix, a second PCR ran for about 7 to 12 cycles. Each CDR3 protein is one row after TCRdb ran MiXCR on the 5' RACE reads. The data contain some 900,000 distinct CDR3 sequences, under 35% of them singletons. The sample consisted of blood. The receptor set was obtained from a woman aged 80 or over in good health.

This clonotype was detected many times. Germline is not matched at one junction end, which may reflect a read error. The chain couples TRBV6-5 to TRBJ1-1; D remains unclear. CDR3 length: 14 residues. Germline V lookup: CDR1 MNHEY, CDR2 SVGAGI. CDR3 nucleotide sequence: TGTGCCAGCAGTTACATAACCCGGAACAGTGAAGCTTTCTTT. Its protein product is CASSYITRNSEAFF.

This clonotype appeared many times. DNA of the CDR3: TGTGCCAGCTCCCCTCAAAGGGGCGGCTACACCTTC. This encodes CASSPQRGGYTF. This chain uses TRBV2 with TRBJ1-2, with a tentative D call TRBD1 (5 bases). Trimming left V 8 bases short and J 8 bases short, with 15 bases between. Germline CDR1 and CDR2: SNHLY and FYNNEI. This CDR3 contains 12 residues.

Comment on this clonotype: A much larger clone differs by one base, so this may be a read error. V and J are TRBV6-2 or TRBV6-3 and TRBJ2-3; D is unclear. The CDR3 spans 14 residues. V lost 2 bases and J 5 bases, leaving 11 bases between the germline ends. CDR1 is MNHEY, CDR2 SVGEGT, per germline. The DNA for the CDR3 is TGTGCCAGCAGTTACAGAGCCGGCCTAGATACGCAGTATTTT. Its translation is CASSYRAGLDTQYF.

This chain connects TRBV2 to TRBJ1-4; D remains unclear. The CDR3 covers 14 residues. The ends were cut back, 7 bases at V and 8 bases at J, with 17 bases in the middle. Per the germline V gene, CDR1 is SNHLY and CDR2 is FYNNEI. This CDR3 is CASIRTVVDEKLFF. The CDR3 nucleotides read TGTGCCAGCATCCGGACCGTGGTCGACGAAAAACTGTTTTTT.

The chain recombines TRBV20-1 with TRBJ2-7; TRBD1 agrees at 9 bases. V shed 3 bases and J 5 bases; nucleotides not matched to a gene: 5. CDR3 length equals 13 residues. Germline loops: CDR1 DFQATT, CDR2 SNEGSKA (reference sequence). CDR3 in amino acids: CSARTGGGHEQYF. CDR3 DNA sequence: TGCAGTGCTAGGACAGGGGGAGGCCACGAGCAGTACTTC.

In this sample, this clonotype turned up many times. The chain carries TRBV7-2 and TRBJ1-2; D not certain. The ends were cut back, 5 bases at V and 3 bases at J, with 10 bases in the middle. CDR3 length equals 13 residues. The germline V gene encodes CDR1 SGHTA and CDR2 FQGNSA. CDR3 protein: CASSLRWDYGYTF. CDR3 sequence (DNA): TGTGCCAGCAGCCTAAGGTGGGACTATGGCTACACCTTC. Drawing the rest from reference TRBV7-2 and TRBJ1-2, the complete variable domain is GAGVSQSPSNKVTEKGKDVELRCDPISGHTALYWYRQSLGQGLEFLIYFQGNSAPDKSGLPSDRFSAERTGGSVSTLTIQRTQQEDSAVYLCASSLRWDYGYTFGSGTRLTVV.

The J gene is TRBJ2-1, the V gene TRBV7-2; D possibly corresponds to TRBD2 (6 bases). This CDR3 region has 16 residues. CDR1 is SGHTA, CDR2 FQGNSA, per germline. The ends were cut back, 0 bases at V and 2 bases at J, with 11 bases in the middle. In DNA, the CDR3 is TGTGCCAGCAGCTTAGCGGCGGGATGGGCCTACAATGAGCAGTTCTTC. Translating it yields CASSLAAGWAYNEQFF.

About this clonotype: Possible read error: a much larger clone is one base away. The chain combines TRBV30 with TRBJ2-7; D remains ambiguous. Trimming took off 1 base at V and 5 bases at J, with 18 bases between the two ends. This CDR3 is built from 15 residues. CDR1 and CDR2 from the germline V gene are GTSNPN and SVGIG (reference sequence). CDR3 region: CAWSASIVYSHEQYF. The DNA of the CDR3 is TGTGCCTGGAGTGCCTCGATAGTTTACAGCCACGAGCAGTACTTC.

The rearrangement uses TRBV9 and TRBJ2-7; weak D call: TRBD2 (5 bases). This CDR3 comprises 14 residues. Germline V gene data show CDR1 as SGDLS and CDR2 as YYNGEE. The V end lost 6 bases, the J end lost 4 bases, and 17 bases lay between the germline ends. Here the CDR3 reads CASTLDLASYEQYF. The DNA of the CDR3 is TGTGCCAGCACCCTGGATCTAGCTTCTTACGAGCAGTACTTC.

This chain uses TRBV5-1 with TRBJ2-6, with 8 nucleotides matching TRBD1. CDR1 and CDR2 (germline): SGHRS, YFSETQ. The trim removed 0 bases at V and 10 bases at J, leaving 9 bases unmatched. The CDR3 sequence is 16 residues long. DNA of the CDR3: TGCGCCAGCAGCTTGGTCGACAGGGGACTTTTTAACGTCCTGACTTTC. Amino acid sequence: CASSLVDRGLFNVLTF.

This clonotype was seen only a few times. The rearrangement joins TRBV25-1 to TRBJ2-2; TRBD1 aligns across 9 bases. The CDR3 has 16 residues. Germline CDR1 and CDR2: MGHDK and SYGVNS. V lost 2 bases to trimming and J lost 4 bases; unmatched junction nucleotides: 5. CDR3 nucleotides: TGTGCCAGCAGTGAAGTTTGGACAGGGGCCACCGGGGAGCTGTTTTTT. This gives the protein CASSEVWTGATGELFF.

V usage is TRBV10-3 and J usage is TRBJ1-1; D is unresolved. The CDR3 consists of 13 residues. Germline loops: CDR1 ENHRY, CDR2 SYGVKD. Trimming took off 6 bases at V and 5 bases at J, with 13 bases between the two ends. The CDR3 sequence: CAIRPLGGTEAFF. The CDR3 DNA reads TGTGCCATCAGGCCCCTCGGAGGTACTGAAGCTTTCTTT.

This clonotype was seen a handful of times. The V and J genes are TRBV30 and TRBJ2-5; 15 bases match TRBD2. Germline loops: CDR1 GTSNPN, CDR2 SVGIG (reference sequence). The junction had 12 bases not matched to a gene; V was cut back by 8 bases and J by 11 bases. The CDR3 runs to 14 residues. CDR3: CAGTSGGWSNEQYF. The CDR3 DNA is TGTGCCGGGACTAGCGGGGGGTGGTCTAATGAGCAGTACTTC.

About this clonotype: A much larger clone differs from this one at a single base, so this may be a read error. The chain recombines TRBV3-1 with TRBJ2-7; TRBD1 matches at 7 bases. After removal of 0 bases from V and 2 bases from J, the junction contained 7 bases not matched to a gene. The V gene's germline CDR1 is LGHDT and CDR2 YNNKEL (reference sequence). This CDR3 is 16 amino acids long. The DNA for the CDR3 is TGTGCCAGCAGCCAAGATCTTGGGACAGTGACCTACGAGCAGTACTTC. The encoded protein is CASSQDLGTVTYEQYF.

The V call is TRBV5-1, the J call TRBJ2-1, with TRBD2 matching over 8 bases. The junction had 6 bases not matched to a gene; V was cut back by 4 bases and J by 3 bases. CDR3 length: 15 amino acids. The germline V gene has CDR1 SGHRS and CDR2 YFSETQ. CDR3 sequence: CASSPPAGDYNEQFF. CDR3 DNA: TGCGCCAGCAGCCCACCAGCGGGGGACTACAATGAGCAGTTCTTC.

In this sample, this clonotype turned up once. This probably arose from a read error, given a far larger clone one base away. The chain recombines TRBV28 with TRBJ2-5; D call uncertain. The end of the DNA is better explained by TRBJ2-7, so the J call may be wrong. In germline, CDR1 is MDHEN, CDR2 SYDVKM. The CDR3 extends over 13 amino acids. CDR3 loop: CASRPGGSCEQYF. Here the CDR3 DNA reads TGTGCCAGCAGACCGGGTGGTTCCTGCGAGCAGTACTTC.

This clonotype was detected ten times or more. V and J are TRBV6-2 or TRBV6-3 and TRBJ1-2, with D perhaps matching TRBD1 (5 bases). This CDR3 contains 15 residues. In germline, CDR1 is MNHEY, CDR2 SVGEGT. V lost 3 bases and J lost 6, with 17 bases in between. The CDR3 nucleotides are TGTGCCAGCAGTTATCGTCAGAGGGGCGCGGATGGCTACACCTTC. This translates into CASSYRQRGADGYTF.

V is TRBV24-1 and J is TRBJ1-2; 7 bases align to TRBD1. The V gene end was trimmed by 4 bases and the J gene end by 2 bases; junction bases not matched to a gene: 9. The CDR3 totals 16 residues. Germline CDR1 is KGHDR and CDR2 is SFDVKD. The CDR3 DNA reads as TGTGCCACCAGTGACAGACAGGGCAGTGGGAACTATGGCTACACCTTC. This gives the protein CATSDRQGSGNYGYTF.

The V gene is TRBV20-1, the J gene TRBJ1-5; 8 bases line up with TRBD1. With 2 bases clipped from V and 4 bases from J, the junction kept 10 bases outside the gene matches. This CDR3 contains 16 residues. In germline, CDR1 is DFQATT, CDR2 SNEGSKA (reference sequence). The CDR3 DNA reads as TGCAGTGCTAGAACTGACAGGGGCGTTAAAAATCAGCCCCAGCATTTT. It encodes CSARTDRGVKNQPQHF.

There are a few counts of this clonotype. The chain couples TRBV24-1 to TRBJ1-1; TRBD1 matches 10 bases. Germline assignment: CDR1 KGHDR and CDR2 SFDVKD. V gave up 3 bases and J gave up 0 bases; unmatched junction bases: 9. The CDR3 runs 18 residues. The CDR3 region is CATSDNPGQGGMNTEAFF. CDR3 DNA sequence: TGTGCCACCAGTGATAATCCCGGACAGGGGGGAATGAACACTGAAGCTTTCTTT.

This clonotype was counted a few times. The genes are TRBV6-2 or TRBV6-3 and TRBJ1-5, with TRBD1 identical over 8 bases. V trimming: 5 bases; J trimming: 6 bases; junction bases outside the gene matches: 12. Per the germline V gene, CDR1 is MNHEY and CDR2 is SVGEGT. This CDR3 is 16 amino acids long. CDR3 DNA: TGTGCCAGCAGTAAGAAGGGACAGGTTAATGGTCAGCCCCAGCATTTT. Its protein product is CASSKKGQVNGQPQHF.

The CDR3 region has the DNA TGTGCCATCATCAACCGGGCCGGAGTTACTGAAGCTTTCTTT. Amino acids: CAIINRAGVTEAFF. V usage is TRBV10-3 and J usage is TRBJ1-1, with D unclear. V lost 7 bases and J 5 bases, leaving 17 bases between the germline ends. The germline V gene has CDR1 ENHRY and CDR2 SYGVKD. The CDR3 loop spans 14 amino acids.

Only a few counts were recorded for this clonotype. The chain employs TRBV12-3 or TRBV12-4 and TRBJ2-7; D unresolved. Trimming pared 3 bases from V and 6 bases from J, leaving 15 bases between. CDR3 length: 14 residues. CDR3 in amino acids: CASSFLGKGSEQYF. As DNA, the CDR3 is TGTGCCAGCAGTTTTCTTGGGAAGGGAAGCGAGCAGTACTTC.

To note about this clonotype: A read error may produce the germline difference seen at one junction end. This sequence joins TRBV5-6 and TRBJ2-7; D not certain. Germline V gives CDR1 SGHDT, CDR2 YYEEEE. The CDR3 runs 12 residues. CDR3 sequence (DNA): TGTGCCAGCAGCTTGGATTTCTACGGGCAGGACTTC. It is translated as CASSLDFYGQDF.

The gene calls are TRBV6-2 or TRBV6-3 and TRBJ2-7; 11 positions agree with TRBD1. V trimming: 6 bases; J trimming: 2 bases; junction bases outside the gene matches: 3. The CDR3 is made up of 14 amino acids. Germline CDR1 MNHEY, CDR2 SVGEGT. CDR3 residues: CASRDRGLPYEQYF. Here the CDR3 DNA reads TGTGCCAGCAGGGACAGGGGGCTCCCCTACGAGCAGTACTTC.